A single sample gave rise to the 27 T cell receptor beta chains below, sequenced in a study of somatic mutations in cytotoxic T cells in rheumatoid arthritis. Sequenced by immunoSEQ multiplex PCR; TCRdb stores in-frame clones only, minus some. The table shows about 25,000 clones, with 70% to 85% occurring only once. The sequenced sample consisted of CD8+ T cells sorted from blood. These receptors were obtained from a woman younger than 35 in good health.

This clone was picked up a small number of times. The CDR3 loop reads CAISSTSGNQETQYF. The CDR3 DNA reads as TGTGCCATCAGTTCGACTAGCGGGAATCAAGAGACCCAGTACTTC. The chain combines TRBV10-3 with TRBJ2-5; 11 bases map to TRBD2. The CDR3 loop spans 15 amino acids. Germline V gene lookup returns CDR1 ENHRY and CDR2 SYGVKD. The junction had 4 bases not matched to a gene; V was cut back by 5 bases and J by 2 bases.

This chain uses TRBV5-4 with TRBJ2-2, with TRBD1 as a possible D gene (6 bases). Germline V gene data show CDR1 as SGHNT and CDR2 as YYREEE (reference sequence). CDR3 size: 14 residues. Trimming shortened V by 4 bases and J by 4 bases, and 11 bases separated the two germline ends. DNA of the CDR3: TGTGCCAGCAGCCCCGGGACACTCACCGGGGAGCTGTTTTTT. Protein sequence: CASSPGTLTGELFF.

This clone appeared a few times. The CDR3 DNA sequence: TGCGCCAGCAGCCCTGGGACAACCGGCTACACCTTC. Encoded protein: CASSPGTTGYTF. The chain is built from TRBV5-1 and TRBJ1-2; TRBD1 is a possible D gene (6 bases). Trimming stripped 4 bases from V and 8 bases from J, with 12 bases between. Germline V gene sequence: CDR1 SGHRS, CDR2 YFSETQ. CDR3 length equals 12 residues.

This clone was recorded once. This chain joins TRBV6-5 and TRBJ2-7, with TRBD1 matching over 8 bases. There are 14 residues in the CDR3. V lost 2 bases to trimming and J lost 6 bases; unmatched junction nucleotides: 6. From germline, CDR1 is MNHEY and CDR2 SVGAGI. CDR3 DNA sequence: TGTGCCAGCAGTTACGCCGGACAGGGAGCCGAGCAGTACTTC. This encodes CASSYAGQGAEQYF.

Only a few counts were recorded for this clone. The chain has TRBV7-9 and TRBJ1-2, with a possible D match to TRBD1 (5 bases). CDR1 and CDR2 from the germline V gene are SEHNR and FQNEAQ (reference sequence). The CDR3 contains 16 residues. V was trimmed by 4 bases and J by 0 bases, leaving 15 bases between them. For the CDR3, the DNA is TGTGCCAGCAGCTCGGGGACGGGTATTTCTAACTATGGCTACACCTTC. Its translation is CASSSGTGISNYGYTF.

The chain links TRBV25-1 to TRBJ2-5; D is ambiguous. The germline CDR1 and CDR2 sequences are MGHDK and SYGVNS. There are 12 residues in the CDR3. V was cut by 9 bases and J by 2 bases, with 10 bases left in between. The CDR3, as DNA: TGTGCCAGTTCAGGATCACAAGAGACCCAGTACTTC. It encodes CASSGSQETQYF.

The V call is TRBV7-9, the J call TRBJ2-7; tentatively, D is TRBD1 (5 bases). Germline V gives CDR1 SEHNR, CDR2 FQNEAQ (reference sequence). This CDR3 has 12 residues. V lost 4 bases, J lost 4 bases, and 8 bases lay in between. This CDR3 reads CASSSQGYEQYF. Here the CDR3 DNA reads TGTGCCAGCAGCTCCCAGGGTTACGAGCAGTACTTC.

On this clone: Germline and junction disagree at one end, which may indicate a read error. This rearrangement joins TRBV4-2 to TRBJ1-5, with D tentatively TRBD1 (5 bases). The CDR3 length is 16 residues. The V gene's germline CDR1 is LGHNA and CDR2 YNFKEQ. The CDR3 is CASSLNGGGSNQSQHF. CDR3 coding DNA: TGTGCCAGCAGCCTCAACGGGGGGGGTAGCAATCAGTCCCAGCATTTT.

This chain links TRBV11-2 with TRBJ2-7, with D possibly TRBD1 on 5 matching bases. CDR3 length: 13 amino acids. Germline V gene lookup returns CDR1 SGHAT and CDR2 FQNNGV. Trimming stripped 5 bases from V and 0 bases from J, with 8 bases between. The CDR3 here is CASSRQSSYEQYF. In nucleotides, the CDR3 is TGTGCCAGCAGCCGACAGAGCTCCTACGAGCAGTACTTC.

This clone was detected a few times. The V call is TRBV7-9, the J call TRBJ2-1; perhaps D is TRBD1 or TRBD2 (7 bases each). Between the trimmed V and J ends, which lost 3 bases and 16 bases, there was a span of 13 bases. CDR1 is SEHNR and CDR2 is FQNEAQ in the germline V gene (reference sequence). The CDR3 runs 11 residues. The CDR3 DNA reads as TGTGCCAGCAGCTTGGGACAGCGGGATTTCTTC. Amino acid sequence: CASSLGQRDFF.

This clone was picked up one time. The chain links TRBV2 to TRBJ2-3; 8 nucleotides line up with TRBD2. V gave up 9 bases and J gave up 3 bases; unmatched junction bases: 2. Germline V gene lookup returns CDR1 SNHLY and CDR2 FYNNEI. The CDR3 consists of 12 residues. This CDR3 reads CASREGTDTQYF. The CDR3 nucleotides read TGTGCCAGTCGGGAGGGGACAGATACGCAGTATTTT.

This clone has only one observation. The junction and the germline gene differ at one end; a read error may be behind it. The V call is TRBV7-8, the J call TRBJ1-1, with a weak D call TRBD1 (6 bases). The CDR3 loop spans 14 amino acids. Looked up from germline, CDR1 is SGHVS and CDR2 is FQNEAQ. CDR3 protein: CASSKGGKNAEAFF. The CDR3 bases are TGTGCCAGCAGCAAAGGGGGGAAGAACGCTGAAGCTTTCTTT.

This chain links TRBV4-1 with TRBJ2-2; 11 bases map to TRBD2. This CDR3 contains 16 residues. Trimming removed 3 bases from V and 1 base from J; junction bases left unmatched: 1. Germline values: CDR1 MGHRA, CDR2 YSYEKL. CDR3 in amino acids: CASSQGLAENTGELFF. The CDR3 DNA follows: TGCGCCAGCAGCCAGGGACTAGCGGAGAACACCGGGGAGCTGTTTTTT.

The chain carries TRBV30 and TRBJ2-1; D assignment may be TRBD1 or TRBD2 (5 bases each). Trimming pared 0 bases from V and 7 bases from J, leaving 13 bases between. The germline V gene has CDR1 GTSNPN and CDR2 SVGIG (reference sequence). The CDR3 runs to 14 residues. The CDR3 DNA sequence: TGTGCCTGGAGTGTACTAGGGGCCCCTAATGAGCAGTTCTTC. It encodes CAWSVLGAPNEQFF.

Comments on this clone: The sample carries other DNA sequences with the same CDR3. The rearrangement links TRBV27 to TRBJ2-1, with D hard to call. V lost 6 bases, J lost 1 base, and 7 bases lay in between. From germline, CDR1 is MNHEY and CDR2 SMNVEV (reference sequence). The CDR3 totals 13 residues. The CDR3 sequence: CASSRPSYNEQFF. As DNA, the CDR3 is TGTGCCAGCAGCAGGCCTTCCTACAATGAGCAGTTCTTC.

The chain is built from TRBV6-6 and TRBJ2-1; D gene ambiguous. The CDR3 is made up of 11 amino acids. Germline CDR1 reads MNHNY; CDR2 reads SVGAGI (reference sequence). Deletions cut 6 bases from V and 8 bases from J, with 8 bases between. CDR3 amino acids: CASSHRDEQFF. CDR3 in DNA: TGTGCCAGCAGCCACCGGGATGAGCAGTTCTTC.

This clone appeared a single time. This chain links TRBV18 with TRBJ2-1; the D is unclear. Trimming left V 3 bases short and J 6 bases short, with 3 bases between. The CDR3 totals 11 residues. CDR1 and CDR2 (germline): KGHSH, LQKENI. In DNA, the CDR3 is TGTGCCAGCTCACCGGGCAATGAGCAGTTCTTC. It encodes CASSPGNEQFF.

This chain links TRBV13 with TRBJ2-5; 8 bases match TRBD1. Trimming removed 3 bases from V and 5 bases from J; junction bases left unmatched: 11. The CDR3 has 16 residues. Germline V gives CDR1 PRHDT, CDR2 FYEKMQ (reference sequence). CDR3 sequence reads: CASSLQGAPSRETQYF. CDR3 nucleotide sequence: TGTGCCAGCAGCTTGCAGGGGGCGCCGTCCAGGGAGACCCAGTACTTC.

This chain's CDR3 is CASSMSSRYEQYF. CDR3 bases: TGTGCCAGCTCAATGAGCTCCCGGTACGAGCAGTACTTC. The chain links TRBV27 to TRBJ2-7; no definite D call. Germline assignment: CDR1 MNHEY and CDR2 SMNVEV (reference sequence). V dropped 8 bases and J dropped 4 bases, with 15 bases sitting between them. The CDR3 length is 13 residues.

V gene TRBV5-5 combines with J gene TRBJ2-5; TRBD1 agrees at 10 bases. The CDR3 extends over 15 amino acids. V lost 4 bases, J lost 4 bases, and 7 bases stayed unmatched. From germline, CDR1 is SGHKS and CDR2 YYEKEE (reference sequence). CDR3 protein: CASSPTGGEGETQYF. CDR3 nucleotides: TGTGCCAGCAGCCCGACAGGGGGCGAGGGAGAGACCCAGTACTTC.

The chain employs TRBV7-9 and TRBJ1-3; 7 nucleotides align to TRBD1. The CDR3 totals 14 residues. Germline V gives CDR1 SEHNR, CDR2 FQNEAQ (reference sequence). V lost 5 bases to trimming and J lost 8 bases; unmatched junction nucleotides: 9. CDR3 DNA sequence: TGTGCCAGCAGCCAGACAGGGATTTTGGACACCATATATTTT. It encodes CASSQTGILDTIYF.

This rearrangement joins TRBV29-1 to TRBJ2-1; 9 bases agree with TRBD2. This CDR3 contains 15 residues. CDR1 and CDR2 (germline): SQVTM, ANQGSEA. V trimming: 6 bases; J trimming: 4 bases; junction bases outside the gene matches: 10. The CDR3 DNA reads TGCAGCGTCGTTGGGGGGACTAGCAGATACAATGAGCAGTTCTTC. Residues: CSVVGGTSRYNEQFF.

The J gene is TRBJ1-1, the V gene TRBV23-1; D is possibly TRBD1 (5 bases). TRBV23-1 is noted as an ORF with a role that remains uncertain. Trimming took 4 bases from V and 5 from J, leaving 17 bases between them. The CDR3 has 15 amino acids. CDR3 in DNA: TGCGCCAGCAGTCCCCGGGGAGAGGGGAGGACTGAAGCTTTCTTT. As protein: CASSPRGEGRTEAFF.

The chain carries TRBV7-9 and TRBJ1-5, with TRBD1 identical over 9 bases. The CDR3 covers 16 residues. CDR1 SEHNR and CDR2 FQNEAQ come from the germline V gene (reference sequence). Trimming removed 5 bases from V and 5 bases from J; junction bases left unmatched: 10. The CDR3 is CASSETGTGPDQPQHF. Written as DNA, the CDR3 is TGTGCCAGCAGCGAGACCGGGACAGGGCCCGATCAGCCCCAGCATTTT.

This chain connects TRBV7-9 to TRBJ2-3; TRBD2 matches 13 bases. From germline, CDR1 is SEHNR and CDR2 FQNEAQ (reference sequence). Trimming at V came to 3 bases and at J to 5 bases, leaving 2 bases not matched to a gene. CDR3 length equals 15 residues. CDR3 loop: CASSLTSGGLDTQYF. In DNA, the CDR3 is TGTGCCAGCAGCTTGACTAGCGGGGGGCTAGATACGCAGTATTTT.

This clone has only one observation. The CDR3 sequence: CASSQDRATNSPLHF. Here the CDR3 DNA reads TGCGCCAGCAGCCAAGATCGGGCAACAAATTCACCCCTCCACTTT. This chain joins TRBV4-1 and TRBJ1-6; D gene uncertain. The germline CDR1 and CDR2 sequences are MGHRA and YSYEKL. The CDR3 length is 15 residues. The V end was cut by 0 bases, the J end by 7 bases, with 10 bases between.

The V and J genes are TRBV10-1 and TRBJ2-1; a weak D match, TRBD1 (6 bases). CDR1 and CDR2 from the germline V gene are WNHNN and SYGVQD (reference sequence). CDR3 length: 14 residues. V was cut by 9 bases and J by 5 bases, with 17 bases left in between. CDR3 loop: CASPQGRFHNEQFF. The CDR3 nucleotides are TGCGCCAGTCCTCAGGGGAGATTTCACAATGAGCAGTTCTTC.